These 4 T cell receptor beta chains came from one sample sequenced in a study of T-cell memory formation after mild COVID-19. One entry per CDR3 protein results from TCRdb running MiXCR on the 5' RACE reads. Of roughly 99,000 distinct CDR3 sequences listed, around 15% are singletons. What was sequenced was PBMCs or a T cell subset sorted from them (not recorded which). Receptor source: a man aged 18-30 years who had mild COVID-19 (a few samples of this study predate the infection). Cell type and time point are not known.

The sample holds a few counts of this clonotype. The genes are TRBV6-5 and TRBJ2-3; D unclear. CDR3 size: 13 residues. Germline assignment: CDR1 MNHEY and CDR2 SVGAGI. With 6 bases removed from V and 6 bases from J, the gap between germline ends came to 13 bases. Here the CDR3 reads CASRRLLGDTQYF. The CDR3 DNA reads TGTGCCAGCAGGAGGCTCCTTGGGGATACGCAGTATTTT.

This clonotype has more than one count but fewer than ten. V usage is TRBV29-1 and J usage is TRBJ2-2; D is unresolved. The CDR3 loop spans 14 amino acids. The ends were cut back, 4 bases at V and 0 bases at J, with 9 bases in the middle. CDR1 and CDR2 (germline): SQVTM, ANQGSEA. The CDR3 DNA reads as TGCAGCGTTGTCGTAGGGACGAACACCGGGGAGCTGTTTTTT. It encodes CSVVVGTNTGELFF.

This clonotype was observed a handful of times. The V and J genes are TRBV7-9 and TRBJ1-2, with 7 bases fitting TRBD1. J lost 7 bases, V lost 11 bases, and 10 bases had no gene match. Germline assignment: CDR1 SEHNR and CDR2 FQNEAQ (reference sequence). This CDR3 is built from 12 residues. The CDR3 coding sequence is TGTGCCGGAATAGGGGGCGCGGGTGGCTACACCTTC. This sequence encodes CAGIGGAGGYTF. The entire variable domain, with the rest obtained from reference TRBV7-9 and TRBJ1-2, is as follows: DTGVSQNPRHKITKRGQNVTFRCDPISEHNRLYWYRQTLGQGPEFLTYFQNEAQLEKSRLLSDRFSAERPKGSFSTLEIQRTEQGDSAMYLCAGIGGAGGYTFGSGTRLTVV.

The chain couples TRBV7-9 to TRBJ1-2; D unclear. The CDR3 is 12 residues long. Trimming shortened V by 3 bases and J by 6 bases, and 8 bases separated the two germline ends. Per the germline V gene, CDR1 is SEHNR and CDR2 is FQNEAQ (reference sequence). CDR3 in amino acids: CASSFGSDGYTF. CDR3 DNA sequence: TGTGCCAGCAGCTTCGGTTCAGATGGCTACACCTTC.